These 14 T cell receptor beta chains originate from one sample sequenced in a study of technical replicates of blood from a few donors. Some clones are missing from TCRdb's copy, which holds only in-frame ones; the method was immunoSEQ multiplex PCR. The profile covers 56,000 or so clones, with just over 90% appearing a single time and 4.2% taken by the ten largest. Sequenced sample: PBMCs. These receptors came from a human donor in good health. Some clones in this sample may be carry-over from other donors' samples.

The chain has TRBV2 and TRBJ2-5; the match to TRBD2 covers 11 bases. J gave up 3 bases and V 7 bases, and 7 bases lay outside the gene matches. Germline V gene data show CDR1 as SNHLY and CDR2 as FYNNEI. This CDR3 spans 15 amino acids. In DNA form, the CDR3 reads TGTGCCAGCATTTTGACTAGCGGGACCAAAGAGACCCAGTACTTC. Residues: CASILTSGTKETQYF.

V and J are TRBV2 and TRBJ2-7; TRBD2 is a possible D gene (5 bases). This CDR3 has 12 residues. The V end lost 4 bases, the J end lost 4 bases, and 8 bases lay between the germline ends. CDR1 is SNHLY, CDR2 FYNNEI, per germline. This chain's CDR3 is CASSGTSYEQYF. The CDR3 region has the DNA TGTGCCAGCAGTGGGACTTCTTACGAGCAGTACTTC.

The chain has TRBV7-6 and TRBJ2-5; D gene ambiguous. Germline V gives CDR1 SGHVS, CDR2 FNYEAQ. CDR3 length: 14 residues. Between the trimmed V and J ends, which lost 4 bases and 0 bases, there was a span of 9 bases. CDR3 sequence (DNA): TGTGCCAGCAGCTCCTCCTTCCACCAAGAGACCCAGTACTTC. This gives the protein CASSSSFHQETQYF.

This clone was counted many times. This chain joins TRBV5-1 and TRBJ2-7; 7 positions agree with TRBD1. Germline CDR1 SGHRS, CDR2 YFSETQ. J was trimmed by 3 bases and V by 5 bases; bases with no gene match: 5. CDR3 length: 13 residues. The CDR3 DNA follows: TGCGCCAGCAGTTATGACAGGGACTACGAGCAGTACTTC. This translates into CASSYDRDYEQYF.

This clone appeared a single time. This CDR3 reads CAISWDRGTYEQYF. Here the CDR3 DNA reads TGTGCCATCAGCTGGGACAGGGGGACCTACGAGCAGTACTTC. J is TRBJ2-7 and V is TRBV10-3, with 11 bases lining up with TRBD1. V was clipped by 6 bases and J by 2 bases; unmatched bases: 3. CDR1 is ENHRY and CDR2 is SYGVKD in the germline V gene. CDR3 length: 14 amino acids.

Here the CDR3 reads CASSLGPSGSYEQYF. CDR3 bases: TGTGCCAGCAGCTTGGGTCCTAGCGGGAGTTACGAGCAGTACTTC. The rearrangement uses TRBV5-6 and TRBJ2-7; TRBD2 aligns across 10 bases. This CDR3 spans 15 amino acids. V shed 0 bases, J shed 4 bases, and the junction held 4 bases outside the gene matches. Germline V gene data show CDR1 as SGHDT and CDR2 as YYEEEE.

This chain links TRBV19 with TRBJ2-3; 7 nucleotides agree with TRBD1. CDR3 length: 14 amino acids. After removal of 6 bases from V and 2 bases from J, the junction contained 5 bases not matched to a gene. Germline V gene sequence: CDR1 LNHDA, CDR2 SQIVND (reference sequence). The CDR3 sequence: CASSRGSHTDTQYF. DNA for the CDR3: TGTGCCAGTAGCAGGGGGTCCCACACAGATACGCAGTATTTT.

The rearrangement joins TRBV7-2 to TRBJ2-2; TRBD2 matches 11 bases. The V and J ends lost 10 bases and 8 bases, in that order; junction bases with no gene match: 6. In germline, CDR1 is SGHTA, CDR2 FQGNSA. CDR3 size: 13 residues. The CDR3 protein is CAIRRLAGGELFF. The CDR3 nucleotides are TGTGCCATCAGAAGACTAGCGGGAGGGGAGCTGTTTTTT. The whole variable domain, filled in from reference TRBV7-2 and TRBJ2-2, reads GAGVSQSPSNKVTEKGKDVELRCDPISGHTALYWYRQSLGQGLEFLIYFQGNSAPDKSGLPSDRFSAERTGGSVSTLTIQRTQQEDSAVYLCAIRRLAGGELFFGEGSRLTVL.

The chain couples TRBV12-5 to TRBJ1-1, with D maybe TRBD1 (5 bases). CDR3 length: 14 residues. Per germline, CDR1 LGHNT and CDR2 FRNRAP. V lost 9 bases, J lost 4 bases, and 18 bases lay in between. CDR3 sequence (DNA): TGTGCTAGCACGGCGTGGGAAGGGGCCACTGAAGCTTTCTTT. It is translated as CASTAWEGATEAFF.

The chain recombines TRBV6-5 with TRBJ1-5; D ambiguous. Germline-derived CDR1 and CDR2 are MNHEY and SVGAGI. V was pared by 0 bases and J by 4 bases, with 10 bases between. The length of the CDR3 is 15 residues. The CDR3 region is CASSYSGAGNQPQHF. CDR3 bases: TGTGCCAGCAGTTACTCCGGCGCGGGAAATCAGCCCCAGCATTTT.

The rearrangement joins TRBV5-4 to TRBJ2-1, with 8 bases aligning to TRBD2. With V trimmed by 4 bases and J by 7 bases, 7 bases remained unmatched. Germline lookup yields CDR1 SGHNT and CDR2 YYREEE (reference sequence). This CDR3 comprises 14 residues. As DNA, the CDR3 is TGTGCCAGCAGCCCGGCGGGGGGAAGGAATGAGCAGTTCTTC. It encodes CASSPAGGRNEQFF.

V usage is TRBV12-5 and J usage is TRBJ2-1; 9 bases fit TRBD2. This CDR3 contains 16 residues. V shed 0 bases, J shed 7 bases, and the junction held 7 bases outside the gene matches. Per germline, CDR1 LGHNT and CDR2 FRNRAP. CDR3 DNA sequence: TGTGCTAGTGGTTTGGTAATCGCGGGAGGGCAAAATGAGCAGTTCTTC. Translation: CASGLVIAGGQNEQFF.

The genes are TRBV11-2 and TRBJ1-6, with D tentatively TRBD1 (5 bases). The germline CDR1 and CDR2 sequences are SGHAT and FQNNGV. Between the trimmed V and J ends, which lost 5 bases and 9 bases, there was a span of 17 bases. The CDR3 spans 15 residues. The CDR3 region has the DNA TGTGCCAGCAGCCTCACGGGGGTTAGCGGTTCACCCCTCCACTTT. Amino acid sequence: CASSLTGVSGSPLHF.

The table lists this clone with a few counts. The V call is TRBV4-2, the J call TRBJ1-6; 8 bases are shared with TRBD1. With 4 bases clipped from V and 5 bases from J, the junction kept 7 bases outside the gene matches. Germline CDR1 reads LGHNA; CDR2 reads YNFKEQ. This CDR3 contains 16 residues. CDR3 in DNA: TGTGCCAGCAGCCTCGGACAGGGTCGGAATAATTCACCCCTCCACTTT. Protein: CASSLGQGRNNSPLHF.